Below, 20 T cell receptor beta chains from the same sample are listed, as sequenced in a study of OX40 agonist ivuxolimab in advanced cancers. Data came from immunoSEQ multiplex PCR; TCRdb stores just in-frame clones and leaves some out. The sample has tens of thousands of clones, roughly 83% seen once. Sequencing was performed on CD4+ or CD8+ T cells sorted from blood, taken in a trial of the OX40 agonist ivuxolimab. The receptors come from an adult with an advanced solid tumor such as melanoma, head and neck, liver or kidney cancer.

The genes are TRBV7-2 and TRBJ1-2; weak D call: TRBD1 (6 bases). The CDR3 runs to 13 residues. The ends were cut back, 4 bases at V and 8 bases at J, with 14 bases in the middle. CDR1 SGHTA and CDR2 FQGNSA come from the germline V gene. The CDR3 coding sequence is TGTGCCAGCAGCTCGACCCGGGACATGGGCTACACCTTC. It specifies CASSSTRDMGYTF.

The CDR3 loop is CASRTGGRTEAFF. Here the CDR3 DNA reads TGTGCCAGCCGAACAGGGGGCAGGACTGAAGCTTTCTTT. The rearrangement uses TRBV6-5 and TRBJ1-1; 9 bases agree with TRBD1. Germline values: CDR1 MNHEY, CDR2 SVGAGI. The CDR3 is 13 residues long. V shed 8 bases, J shed 5 bases, and the junction held 6 bases outside the gene matches.

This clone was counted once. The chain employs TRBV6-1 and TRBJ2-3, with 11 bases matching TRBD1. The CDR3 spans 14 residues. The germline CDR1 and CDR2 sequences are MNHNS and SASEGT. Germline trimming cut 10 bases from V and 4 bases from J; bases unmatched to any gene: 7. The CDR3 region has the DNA TGTGCCACTGATCCGGGACAGGGGGCAGATACGCAGTATTTT. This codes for CATDPGQGADTQYF.

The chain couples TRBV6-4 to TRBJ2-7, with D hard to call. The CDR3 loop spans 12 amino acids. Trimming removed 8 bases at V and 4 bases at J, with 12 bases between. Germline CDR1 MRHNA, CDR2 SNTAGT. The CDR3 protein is CASLPPIYEQYF. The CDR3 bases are TGTGCCAGCCTACCCCCTATATACGAGCAGTACTTC.

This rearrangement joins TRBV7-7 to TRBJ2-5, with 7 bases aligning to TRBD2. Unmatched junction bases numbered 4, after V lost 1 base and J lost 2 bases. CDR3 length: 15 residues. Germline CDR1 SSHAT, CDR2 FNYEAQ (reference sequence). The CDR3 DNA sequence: TGTGCCAGCAGCTTAGGGGTGGGGGGGCAAGAGACCCAGTACTTC. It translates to CASSLGVGGQETQYF.

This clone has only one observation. CDR3 coding DNA: TGTGCCAGCTCACCATCGGAGAAGGGAGGCGGGAACACTGAAGCTTTCTTT. Encoded protein: CASSPSEKGGGNTEAFF. This chain connects TRBV18 to TRBJ1-1; D is undetermined. V gave up 2 bases and J gave up 1 base, with 17 bases separating them. Germline V CDR1 and CDR2: KGHSH, LQKENI. This CDR3 contains 17 residues.

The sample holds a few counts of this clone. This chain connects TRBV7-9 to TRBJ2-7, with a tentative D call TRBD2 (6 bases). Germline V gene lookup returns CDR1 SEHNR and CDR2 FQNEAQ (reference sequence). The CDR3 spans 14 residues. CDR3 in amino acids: CATAGGFPSYEQYF. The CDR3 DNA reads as TGTGCGACAGCCGGAGGGTTCCCATCCTACGAGCAGTACTTC.

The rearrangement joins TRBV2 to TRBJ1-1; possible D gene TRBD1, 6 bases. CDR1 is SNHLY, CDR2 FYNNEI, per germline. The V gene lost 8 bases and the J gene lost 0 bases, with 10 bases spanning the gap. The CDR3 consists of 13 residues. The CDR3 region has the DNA TGTGCCAGCCTCCGGGGGCTGAACACTGAAGCTTTCTTT. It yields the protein CASLRGLNTEAFF.

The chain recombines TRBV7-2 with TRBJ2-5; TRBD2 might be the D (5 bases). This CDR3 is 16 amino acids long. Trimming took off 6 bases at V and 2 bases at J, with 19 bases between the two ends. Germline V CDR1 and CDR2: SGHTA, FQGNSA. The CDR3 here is CASRPTRTGWQETQYF. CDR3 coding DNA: TGTGCCAGCAGGCCTACTCGGACGGGGTGGCAAGAGACCCAGTACTTC.

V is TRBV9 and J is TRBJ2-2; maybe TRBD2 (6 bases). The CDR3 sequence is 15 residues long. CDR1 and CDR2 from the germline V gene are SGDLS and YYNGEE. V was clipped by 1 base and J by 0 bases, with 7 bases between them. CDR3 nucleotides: TGTGCCAGCAGCGTAAGCGGGTCGAACACCGGGGAGCTGTTTTTT. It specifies CASSVSGSNTGELFF.

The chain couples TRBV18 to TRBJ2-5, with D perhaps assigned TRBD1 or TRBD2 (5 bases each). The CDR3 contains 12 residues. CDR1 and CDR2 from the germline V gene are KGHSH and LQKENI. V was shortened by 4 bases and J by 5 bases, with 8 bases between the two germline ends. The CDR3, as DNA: TGTGCCAGCTCACGGGACGGGGAGACCCAGTACTTC. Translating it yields CASSRDGETQYF.

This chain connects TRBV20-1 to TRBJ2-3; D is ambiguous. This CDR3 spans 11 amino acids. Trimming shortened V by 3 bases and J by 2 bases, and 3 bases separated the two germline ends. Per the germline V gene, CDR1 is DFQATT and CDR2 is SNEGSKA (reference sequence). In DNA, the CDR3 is TGCAGTGCTAGTGCCACAGATACGCAGTATTTT. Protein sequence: CSASATDTQYF.

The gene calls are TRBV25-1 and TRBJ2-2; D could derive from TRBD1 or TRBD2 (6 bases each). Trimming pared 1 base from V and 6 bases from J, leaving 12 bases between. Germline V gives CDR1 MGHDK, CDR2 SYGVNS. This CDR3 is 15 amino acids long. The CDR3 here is CASSEWMGGSGELFF. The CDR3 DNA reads TGTGCCAGCAGTGAATGGATGGGGGGCTCCGGGGAGCTGTTTTTT.

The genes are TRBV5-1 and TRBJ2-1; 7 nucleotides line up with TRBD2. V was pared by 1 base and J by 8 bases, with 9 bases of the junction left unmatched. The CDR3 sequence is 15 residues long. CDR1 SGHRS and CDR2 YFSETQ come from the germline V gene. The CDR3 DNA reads TGCGCCAGCAGCTTGCCTAGCGGCCTTTTGGATGAGCAGTTCTTC. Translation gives CASSLPSGLLDEQFF.

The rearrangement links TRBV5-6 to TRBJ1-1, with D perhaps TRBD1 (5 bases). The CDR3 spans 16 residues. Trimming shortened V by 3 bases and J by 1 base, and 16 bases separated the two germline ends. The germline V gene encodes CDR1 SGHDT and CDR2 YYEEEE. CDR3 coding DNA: TGTGCCAGCAGCTCCGTACCGGGACTAAAGAACACTGAAGCTTTCTTT. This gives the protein CASSSVPGLKNTEAFF.

The CDR3, as DNA: TGTGCCAGCAGTGGGCTAGCGGGGGGCCAAGAGACCCAGTACTTC. This sequence encodes CASSGLAGGQETQYF. This chain links TRBV6-1 with TRBJ2-5; 11 bases agree with TRBD2. The CDR3 runs to 15 residues. Per the germline V gene, CDR1 is MNHNS and CDR2 is SASEGT. V dropped 4 bases and J dropped 1; count of bases not matched to a gene: 2.

Written as DNA, the CDR3 is TGCAGCCTAAAATTCGGGGGGGCTCCCCGTTGTAGCACCGGGGAGCTGTTTTTT. This sequence encodes CSLKFGGAPRCSTGELFF. The V and J genes are TRBV29-1 and TRBJ2-2; 8 nucleotides match TRBD2. J gave up 4 bases and V 8 bases, and 21 bases lay outside the gene matches. In germline, CDR1 is SQVTM, CDR2 ANQGSEA. The CDR3 has 18 residues.

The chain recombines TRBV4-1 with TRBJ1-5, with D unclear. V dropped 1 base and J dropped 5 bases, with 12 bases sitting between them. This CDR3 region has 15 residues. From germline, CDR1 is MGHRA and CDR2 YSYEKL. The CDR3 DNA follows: TGCGCCAGCAGCCAAGCCGGTTCAGGTGATCAGCCCCAGCATTTT. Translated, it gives CASSQAGSGDQPQHF.

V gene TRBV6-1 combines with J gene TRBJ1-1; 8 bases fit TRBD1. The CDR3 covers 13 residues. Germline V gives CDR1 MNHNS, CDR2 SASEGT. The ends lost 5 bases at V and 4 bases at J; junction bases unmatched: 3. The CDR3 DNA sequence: TGTGCCAGCAGTACGACAGGGGTCACTGAAGCTTTCTTT. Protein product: CASSTTGVTEAFF.

The CDR3 is CASSLDGYEKLFF. As DNA, the CDR3 is TGTGCCAGCAGTTTGGACGGTTATGAAAAACTGTTTTTT. The chain employs TRBV27 and TRBJ1-4; D gene unclear. CDR1 and CDR2 from the germline V gene are MNHEY and SMNVEV (reference sequence). CDR3 length: 13 amino acids. Between the trimmed V and J ends, which lost 3 bases and 6 bases, there was a span of 8 bases.